This T cell receptor (beta chain) was sequenced for a study of cytomegalovirus exposure and HLA in healthy donors. Whole-study findings and limits: The study designated 150 to 200 TCR beta chains cytomegalovirus-associated. A later analysis linked a missense variant in DCLRE1C to the trimming of TCR beta V and J genes.

Deletions cut 0 bases from V and 7 bases from J, with 12 bases between. Germline CDR1 reads LNHNV; CDR2 reads YYDKDF (reference sequence). CDR3 length: 14 amino acids. Primers for the PCR totalled 60 Vbeta and 13 Jbeta. This table comes from immunoSEQ multiplex PCR, and its TCRdb copy is limited to in-frame clones, with some not included. The sample lists roughly 170,000 clones, about 86% seen once, with about 2.2% in the top ten. Notes on this clone: Its antigen remains unknown.

Material for sequencing was PBMCs. The chain links TRBV15 to TRBJ1-2, with a tentative D call TRBD1 (6 bases). The receptor was isolated from a woman aged 25 to 39 in good health and CMV-seronegative. The CDR3 bases are TGTGCCACCAGCAGAGATCAGGGGTGGAGTGGCTACACCTTC. Protein: CATSRDQGWSGYTF.